The present T cell receptor (beta chain) was sequenced within a study of cytomegalovirus exposure and HLA in healthy donors. The PCR made use of 60 Vbeta and 13 Jbeta primers. Profiling relied on immunoSEQ multiplex PCR, and the TCRdb table lists in-frame clones only, not all of them. The data contain 100,000 to 150,000 clones, about 80% of them seen just once; the ten biggest clones take up approximately 2.8%. Turning to this clone: Its antigen is not known.

Study results and caveats: Testing in vitro showed a few CMV-associated chains specific for CMV antigens. As was reported, the HLA-A and HLA-B alleles of most subjects were accurately predicted from TCR beta sequences. Among CMV-associated TCR beta chains, most appeared HLA-restricted in a later analysis.

The CDR3 sequence is 15 residues long. Germline assignment: CDR1 LNHNV and CDR2 YYDKDF (reference sequence). V gave up 5 bases and J gave up 0 bases, with 12 bases separating them. Sequenced sample: PBMCs. This clonotype was sampled from a boy between 2 and 10 years old in good health and CMV-seronegative. This chain connects TRBV15 to TRBJ2-3; D is ambiguous. CDR3 sequence: CATSPTRLSTDTQYF. CDR3 bases: TGTGCCACCAGCCCCACCCGACTGAGCACAGATACGCAGTATTTT. The full variable domain, completed using reference TRBV15 and TRBJ2-3, is DAMVIQNPRYQVTQFGKPVTLSCSQTLNHNVMYWYQQKSSQAPKLLFHYYDKDFNNEADTPDNFQSRRPNTSFCFLDIRSPGLGDTAMYLCATSPTRLSTDTQYFGPGTRLTVL.